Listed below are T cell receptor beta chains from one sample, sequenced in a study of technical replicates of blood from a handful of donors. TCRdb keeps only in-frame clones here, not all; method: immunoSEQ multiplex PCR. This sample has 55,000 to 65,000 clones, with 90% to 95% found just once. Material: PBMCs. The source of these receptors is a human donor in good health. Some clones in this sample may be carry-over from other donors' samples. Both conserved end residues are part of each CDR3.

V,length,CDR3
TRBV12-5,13,CASGPSGGDEQYF
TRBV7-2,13,CASSLLGAHEQYF
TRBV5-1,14,CASRAQGATYEQYF
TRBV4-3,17,CASSQDLLFSGVGIQYF
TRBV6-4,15,CASSEDGSSYNEQFF
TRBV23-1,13,CASSRGTKNIQYF
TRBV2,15,CASDTQGTVIYGYTF
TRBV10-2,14,CASLLAATTDTQYF
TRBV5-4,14,CASSLGGLYGGYTF
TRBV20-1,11,CSARKGSNAFF
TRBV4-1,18,CASSQESSGGSPYNEQFF
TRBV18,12,CASSPGGDTQYF
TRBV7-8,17,CASSLLDRGSGENGYTF
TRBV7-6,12,CASGERGGELFF